Each of the 32 T cell receptor beta chains below was sequenced from the same sample in a study of technical replicates of blood from a few donors. Profiled with immunoSEQ multiplex PCR; TCRdb holds only in-frame clones, not every one. Of tens of thousands of clones listed, less than 98% are singletons. Sequences were obtained from T cells isolated from PBMCs. The receptors shown here come from a human donor in good health.

The chain links TRBV5-1 to TRBJ2-2, with a tentative D call TRBD1 (6 bases). The CDR3 runs to 16 residues. CDR1 is SGHRS, CDR2 YFSETQ, per germline. Trimming took off 0 bases at V and 3 bases at J, with 12 bases between the two ends. Written as DNA, the CDR3 is TGCGCCAGCAGCTTGGAAACCGGACAGTACACCGGGGAGCTGTTTTTT. Translated, it gives CASSLETGQYTGELFF.

This clone was seen only once. This chain joins TRBV6-1 and TRBJ2-7; 9 bases agree with TRBD1. With 4 bases clipped from V and 3 bases from J, the junction kept 7 bases outside the gene matches. The CDR3 totals 15 residues. CDR1 and CDR2 from the germline V gene are MNHNS and SASEGT. CDR3 sequence reads: CASSVNRGQGYEQYF. The DNA of the CDR3 is TGTGCCAGCAGTGTCAACAGGGGGCAGGGCTACGAGCAGTACTTC.

This chain uses TRBV5-1 with TRBJ2-1, with 7 bases aligning to TRBD1. Germline V gene lookup returns CDR1 SGHRS and CDR2 YFSETQ. The CDR3 spans 14 residues. The junction had 5 bases not matched to a gene; V was cut back by 2 bases and J by 6 bases. DNA of the CDR3: TGCGCCAGCAGCTTCTACAGGGGTATCAATGAGCAGTTCTTC. Amino acid sequence: CASSFYRGINEQFF.

The chain joins TRBV2 to TRBJ1-2, with 8 bases lining up with TRBD1. The junction had 1 base not matched to a gene; V was cut back by 2 bases and J by 8 bases. Germline V CDR1 and CDR2: SNHLY, FYNNEI. The CDR3 runs to 12 residues. CDR3 loop: CASSETGGGYTF. In nucleotides, the CDR3 is TGTGCCAGCAGTGAAACAGGGGGAGGCTACACCTTC.

This clone was seen once. The V call is TRBV7-9, the J call TRBJ1-2; 9 positions agree with TRBD1. With 1 base clipped from V and 5 bases from J, the junction kept 2 bases outside the gene matches. Germline values: CDR1 SEHNR, CDR2 FQNEAQ (reference sequence). The CDR3 totals 14 residues. CDR3 region: CASSLGGQGYGYTF. CDR3 sequence (DNA): TGTGCCAGCAGCTTAGGGGGACAGGGTTATGGCTACACCTTC.

This chain links TRBV23-1 with TRBJ1-2, with a weak D call TRBD1 (5 bases). TRBV23-1 qualifies as an ORF whose function is uncertain. The CDR3 extends over 14 amino acids. Trimming left V 8 bases short and J 7 bases short, with 20 bases between. CDR3 sequence: CASLRIRVARGYTF. The CDR3 DNA sequence: TGCGCCAGCCTACGTATCAGGGTGGCCCGTGGCTACACCTTC.

The chain links TRBV2 to TRBJ2-7, with D hard to call. The ends were cut back, 10 bases at V and 0 bases at J, with 10 bases in the middle. Germline V gene lookup returns CDR1 SNHLY and CDR2 FYNNEI. This CDR3 comprises 12 residues. The CDR3 here is CANSPISYEQYF. The CDR3 bases are TGTGCCAACTCCCCGATCTCCTACGAGCAGTACTTC.

CDR3 residues: CASSTSQGSYYGYTF. The CDR3, as DNA: TGTGCCAGCAGCACCTCTCAGGGGAGTTACTATGGCTACACCTTC. The V gene is TRBV7-9, the J gene TRBJ1-2; weak D call: TRBD1 (6 bases). Germline CDR1 is SEHNR and CDR2 is FQNEAQ (reference sequence). CDR3 length: 15 residues. The germline V and J ends were trimmed by 5 bases and 3 bases, with 16 bases remaining between them.

The genes are TRBV6-5 and TRBJ2-7; unclear D gene. This CDR3 has 13 residues. Germline CDR1 and CDR2: MNHEY and SVGAGI. Trimming pared 4 bases from V and 3 bases from J, leaving 10 bases between. CDR3 sequence (DNA): TGTGCCAGCAGTTCCTCCCGCGGCTACGAGCAGTACTTC. Encoded protein: CASSSSRGYEQYF.

The CDR3 region is CASSQRLTGGNTEAFF. CDR3 DNA: TGCGCCAGCAGCCAACGTTTAACCGGGGGGAACACTGAAGCTTTCTTT. The rearrangement uses TRBV4-1 and TRBJ1-1; TRBD1 is a possible D gene (5 bases). The V end lost 2 bases, the J end lost 1 base, and 14 bases lay between the germline ends. This CDR3 contains 16 residues. CDR1 is MGHRA and CDR2 is YSYEKL in the germline V gene.

This clone was seen a single time. The rearrangement links TRBV4-1 to TRBJ2-1, with TRBD2 as a possible D gene (6 bases). V gave up 3 bases and J gave up 5 bases, with 11 bases separating them. CDR1 MGHRA and CDR2 YSYEKL come from the germline V gene. This CDR3 region has 14 residues. The CDR3 nucleotides read TGCGCCAGCAGCCACCCCGGCGGGGACAATGAGCAGTTCTTC. Protein product: CASSHPGGDNEQFF.

CDR3 region: CATQPGTGASYEQYF. The DNA of the CDR3 is TGTGCCACCCAACCCGGGACAGGGGCCTCCTACGAGCAGTACTTC. The chain combines TRBV19 with TRBJ2-7, with TRBD1 identical over 10 bases. There are 15 residues in the CDR3. J gave up 0 bases and V 10 bases, and 9 bases lay outside the gene matches. Germline-derived CDR1 and CDR2 are LNHDA and SQIVND (reference sequence).

V is TRBV5-1 and J is TRBJ2-5, with D perhaps TRBD1 (6 bases). The CDR3 runs 14 residues. V shed 1 base and J shed 2 bases, with 9 bases lying between them. Germline V gene data show CDR1 as SGHRS and CDR2 as YFSETQ. The CDR3 loop reads CASSLSGAQETQYF. The CDR3 bases are TGCGCCAGCAGCTTGTCAGGGGCACAAGAGACCCAGTACTTC.

V usage is TRBV5-1 and J usage is TRBJ2-3, with no clear D. CDR3 length: 14 residues. Looked up from germline, CDR1 is SGHRS and CDR2 is YFSETQ. Trimming took 0 bases from V and 4 from J, leaving 9 bases between them. As DNA, the CDR3 is TGCGCCAGCAGCTTGGGGCCAACCCCAGATACGCAGTATTTT. Translation gives CASSLGPTPDTQYF.

V usage is TRBV5-1 and J usage is TRBJ2-2; no definite D call. Germline assignment: CDR1 SGHRS and CDR2 YFSETQ. V was shortened by 7 bases and J by 4 bases, with 11 bases between the two germline ends. The CDR3 is made up of 13 amino acids. In DNA, the CDR3 is TGCGCCAGCTCCTCTCGCGTCACCGGGGAGCTGTTTTTT. This sequence encodes CASSSRVTGELFF. Supplemented by reference TRBV5-1 and TRBJ2-2, the full variable domain reads KAGVTQTPRYLIKTRGQQVTLSCSPISGHRSVSWYQQTPGQGLQFLFEYFSETQRNKGNFPGRFSGRQFSNSRSEMNVSTLELGDSALYLCASSSRVTGELFFGEGSRLTVL.

The chain recombines TRBV5-1 with TRBJ2-3; 11 positions agree with TRBD2. This CDR3 is 17 amino acids long. After removal of 0 bases from V and 1 base from J, the junction contained 4 bases not matched to a gene. Germline assignment: CDR1 SGHRS and CDR2 YFSETQ. CDR3 loop: CASSLGLGLAGTDTQYF. The CDR3 DNA sequence: TGCGCCAGCAGCTTGGGCTTGGGACTAGCGGGCACAGATACGCAGTATTTT. The entire variable domain, with the rest obtained from reference TRBV5-1 and TRBJ2-3, is as follows: KAGVTQTPRYLIKTRGQQVTLSCSPISGHRSVSWYQQTPGQGLQFLFEYFSETQRNKGNFPGRFSGRQFSNSRSEMNVSTLELGDSALYLCASSLGLGLAGTDTQYFGPGTRLTVL.

This clone was observed a single time. The V call is TRBV2, the J call TRBJ2-1; D remains unclear. Germline values: CDR1 SNHLY, CDR2 FYNNEI. The CDR3 length is 12 residues. V shed 6 bases and J shed 10 bases, with 13 bases lying between them. CDR3 protein: CASRGQAGEQFF. CDR3 in DNA: TGTGCCAGCAGGGGCCAAGCTGGCGAGCAGTTCTTC.

The rearrangement joins TRBV14 to TRBJ2-3, with 8 bases aligning to TRBD2. The J segment lost 3 bases and the V segment lost 2 bases, leaving 7 bases of the junction unmatched. The CDR3 runs 16 residues. In germline, CDR1 is SGHDN, CDR2 FVKESK. The chain's CDR3 is CASSQWSSGVTDTQYF. The DNA for the CDR3 is TGTGCCAGCAGCCAATGGAGTAGCGGGGTAACAGATACGCAGTATTTT.

The chain employs TRBV2 and TRBJ2-2, with TRBD2 matching over 11 bases. The CDR3 loop spans 17 amino acids. V was clipped by 7 bases and J by 13 bases; unmatched bases: 20. Germline V gives CDR1 SNHLY, CDR2 FYNNEI. The CDR3 sequence: CASIRTLAGGKAPGLFF. CDR3 in DNA: TGTGCCAGCATCCGGACCCTAGCGGGGGGAAAAGCCCCGGGGCTGTTTTTT.

This clone came up once. The chain is built from TRBV5-6 and TRBJ2-5; 10 bases map to TRBD2. Unmatched junction bases numbered 6, after V lost 1 base and J lost 3 bases. The CDR3 totals 16 residues. Germline V gene sequence: CDR1 SGHDT, CDR2 YYEEEE. CDR3 loop: CASSLFASGSEETQYF. The DNA for the CDR3 is TGTGCCAGCAGCTTGTTCGCTAGCGGGAGTGAAGAGACCCAGTACTTC.

The chain links TRBV5-8 to TRBJ2-7, with D perhaps TRBD2 (6 bases). V lost 3 bases, J lost 0 bases, and 10 bases lay in between. The CDR3 has 14 residues. Per germline, CDR1 SGHTS and CDR2 YDEGEE. The CDR3 region is CASSYGGPSYEQYF. The CDR3 nucleotides are TGTGCCAGCAGCTACGGGGGACCCTCCTACGAGCAGTACTTC.

V usage is TRBV7-9 and J usage is TRBJ1-2; 7 bases align to TRBD1. The CDR3 sequence is 14 residues long. The V gene's germline CDR1 is SEHNR and CDR2 FQNEAQ (reference sequence). Trimming took 5 bases from V and 8 from J; bases not matched to a gene: 11. CDR3 protein: CASSQTGKVDGYTF. CDR3 coding DNA: TGTGCCAGCAGCCAGACAGGGAAGGTTGACGGCTACACCTTC.

V usage is TRBV10-2 and J usage is TRBJ2-7; D remains ambiguous. V lost 3 bases to trimming and J lost 1 base, with 7 bases between them. Germline V gives CDR1 WSHSY, CDR2 SAAADI. The CDR3 contains 13 residues. The CDR3 DNA follows: TGCGCCAGCAGTGATACGGAGTCCTACGAGCAGTACTTC. Protein product: CASSDTESYEQYF.

The gene calls are TRBV4-1 and TRBJ2-7; D gene ambiguous. The germline V and J ends were trimmed by 0 bases and 2 bases, with 17 bases remaining between them. Germline lookup yields CDR1 MGHRA and CDR2 YSYEKL. The CDR3 sequence is 17 residues long. The CDR3 region has the DNA TGCGCCAGCAGCCAAGATAGAGCACGAAACCCGACCTACGAGCAGTACTTC. It encodes CASSQDRARNPTYEQYF.

The V call is TRBV27, the J call TRBJ2-2; TRBD2 is a possible D gene (6 bases). V was pared by 4 bases and J by 4 bases, with 16 bases between. Germline assignment: CDR1 MNHEY and CDR2 SMNVEV (reference sequence). The CDR3 contains 16 residues. The DNA of the CDR3 is TGTGCCAGCAGTTATGGGCAGGGAGGAACCACCGGGGAGCTGTTTTTT. Translating gives CASSYGQGGTTGELFF.

The genes are TRBV6-1 and TRBJ2-1, with 7 bases lining up with TRBD1. This CDR3 contains 18 residues. Germline lookup yields CDR1 MNHNS and CDR2 SASEGT. V lost 2 bases to trimming and J lost 5 bases; unmatched junction nucleotides: 15. The CDR3 region is CASSEIGTGTAPHNEQFF. The CDR3 DNA follows: TGTGCCAGCAGTGAAATTGGCACCGGGACAGCGCCTCACAATGAGCAGTTCTTC.

This clone was detected once. This chain connects TRBV5-1 to TRBJ1-4; TRBD1 matches at 9 bases. CDR1 is SGHRS, CDR2 YFSETQ, per germline. V lost 4 bases, J lost 5 bases, and 3 bases stayed unmatched. This CDR3 region has 14 residues. DNA of the CDR3: TGCGCCAGCAGCGAACAGGGGGCGAATGAAAAACTGTTTTTT. This gives the protein CASSEQGANEKLFF.

The gene calls are TRBV2 and TRBJ2-7, with a weak D call TRBD1 (6 bases). From germline, CDR1 is SNHLY and CDR2 FYNNEI. The CDR3 is 13 residues long. V was trimmed by 4 bases and J by 3 bases, leaving 10 bases between them. The CDR3 bases are TGTGCCAGCAGTGGACAGGACAACTACGAGCAGTACTTC. Residues: CASSGQDNYEQYF.

V is TRBV6-6 and J is TRBJ2-3, with D perhaps TRBD2 (6 bases). With 4 bases removed from V and 6 bases from J, the gap between germline ends came to 14 bases. The CDR3 consists of 14 residues. Germline V gene data show CDR1 as MNHNY and CDR2 as SVGAGI (reference sequence). Here the CDR3 reads CASSSGLPLDTQYF. The CDR3 coding sequence is TGTGCCAGCAGTTCTGGACTACCACTGGATACGCAGTATTTT.

The chain couples TRBV28 to TRBJ2-7; 8 bases agree with TRBD1. Germline CDR1 and CDR2: MDHEN and SYDVKM. The CDR3 spans 13 residues. J gave up 3 bases and V 10 bases, and 8 bases lay outside the gene matches. The CDR3 is CATLDRERYEQYF. The CDR3 DNA is TGTGCCACCTTGGACAGGGAGCGCTACGAGCAGTACTTC.

This clone appeared once. The chain links TRBV6-1 to TRBJ1-2; D gene unclear. The V and J ends lost 0 bases and 5 bases respectively, with 10 bases between them. This CDR3 contains 14 residues. Germline-derived CDR1 and CDR2 are MNHNS and SASEGT. CDR3 nucleotide sequence: TGTGCCAGCAGTGAAGCGCCAGCGGGATATGGCTACACCTTC. It is translated as CASSEAPAGYGYTF.

The chain carries TRBV18 and TRBJ1-5; the D gene is possibly TRBD1 (6 bases). The CDR3 loop spans 15 amino acids. Trimming pared 2 bases from V and 2 bases from J, leaving 10 bases between. Per germline, CDR1 KGHSH and CDR2 LQKENI. CDR3 coding DNA: TGTGCCAGCTCACCAAACAGGGTAGGCAATCAGCCCCAGCATTTT. This sequence encodes CASSPNRVGNQPQHF.